This T cell receptor beta chain is drawn from a study of tumor-infiltrating lymphocytes in primary liver carcinoma. Across the study: Lesions, classed as T1-T3 N0M0, spanned about 4 to 11 cm across. Study-wide points: Tumor top-250-clone fractions significantly exceeded those of blood (p = 0.039). Tumor-adjacent and tumor-blood pairs shared less of their repertoires than tumor region pairs shared.

The CDR3 extends over 15 amino acids. Points on this clonotype: Its antigen is still unknown. The junction and the germline gene differ at one end; a read error may be behind it.

Between 20 and 30 mg of unsorted bulk tissue served as the source from which RNA and DNA were co-extracted. Each participant had primary liver carcinoma, and surgical resection was the treatment. Synthesis of TCR beta cDNA was carried out from 500 ng total RNA with a constant-region primer. What produced the TCR beta libraries was three nested multiplex PCR rounds using slightly modified ARM-PCR. TRBV1-TRBV30 forward primers paired with a C-beta reverse primer were used in the first two PCR rounds, which ran roughly 9 cycles each. Each CDR3 protein gets one entry after TCRdb re-called the multiplex PCR reads with MiXCR. The sample consists of 150,000 to 200,000 distinct CDR3 sequences, around four fifths of them appearing once.

The chain joins TRBV12-3 or TRBV12-4 to TRBJ2-3; the D is unclear. This sequence originates from a man aged 35-49 years with primary liver carcinoma and hepatitis B virus infection. Sample: tumor tissue from primary liver carcinoma. CDR3: CASSSDWNVGDMQYF. For the CDR3, the DNA is TGTGCCAGCAGTTCCGACTGGAATGTTGGGGATATGCAGTATTTT.